This T cell receptor beta chain was sequenced during a study of cytomegalovirus exposure and HLA in healthy donors. Study at large: In an early release, HLA-typed donors contributed about 79 million unique TCR sequences. Genetic ancestry analysis placed around 76% of the approximately 400 donors that were genotyped in the Caucasian-associated cluster. Study outcomes and limitations: Most TCR beta V segments were productive about 87% or about 30% of the time in an earlier analysis.

Trimming took 5 bases from V and 9 from J; bases not matched to a gene: 6. This CDR3 region has 12 residues. The germline CDR1 and CDR2 sequences are LNHDA and SQIVND (reference sequence). Worth noting for this clone: Its antigen remains unknown.

Nominally healthy donors provided the samples, though records likely missed some immune exposures. The PCR made use of 60 Vbeta and 13 Jbeta primers. Assay: immunoSEQ multiplex PCR; the TCRdb copy retains only in-frame clones and omits some. The table lists under 200,000 clones, roughly four fifths of them singletons, with under 2% in the top ten. The rearrangement links TRBV19 to TRBJ1-1, with 7 nucleotides matching TRBD1. The sample taken for sequencing was PBMCs. The clonotype was recovered from a woman younger than 30 in good health and CMV-seronegative. The CDR3 region is CASSLRTGQAFF. The CDR3 region has the DNA TGTGCCAGTAGTCTCCGGACAGGACAAGCTTTCTTT.